This T cell receptor (beta chain) was identified during a study of blood T cell repertoires in COVID-19. Per the original methods: Estimates of nucleated cell counts were drawn from the amplification of reference gene primers. The repertoire was sequenced with immunoSEQ multiplex PCR; TCRdb's copy has only in-frame clones and lacks some. V and J calls plus clone size are reproduced from that table; the DNA served to infer D and trimming. The sample has more than 95,000 clones, around 80% seen once. The CDR3 is 13 amino acids. The germline gives CDR1 MDHEN, CDR2 SYDVKM. Trimming removed 6 bases from V and 5 bases from J, with 13 bases in between.

The rearrangement joins TRBV28 to TRBJ2-5, with D tentatively TRBD1 (5 bases). The sequence was collected from a man between 60 and 70 years old with acute or convalescent COVID-19. The material sequenced was peripheral blood. The CDR3 sequence: CASSDSAGETQYF. CDR3 in DNA: TGTGCCAGCAGCGACTCGGCAGGGGAGACCCAGTACTTC.